The 30 T cell receptor beta chains given below trace back to one sample, sequenced in a study of T cell repertoires in cytomegalovirus infection. From the reads, TCRdb called clonotypes with MiXCR, one entry per CDR3 protein. Of hundreds of thousands of distinct CDR3 sequences listed, 24% are singletons. The sample taken for sequencing was CD8+ T cells from PBMCs. These receptors originate from a human donor in good health (CMV status not recorded). Some clones in this sample may be carry-over from other donors' samples.

The V and J genes are TRBV7-6 and TRBJ2-1; a possible D gene is TRBD1 (6 bases). Trimming left V 1 base short and J 3 bases short, with 10 bases between. The germline V gene encodes CDR1 SGHVS and CDR2 FNYEAQ. This CDR3 contains 15 residues. CDR3 coding DNA: TGTGCCAGCAGCTTAGAAGACAGGAGCTACAATGAGCAGTTCTTC. Protein: CASSLEDRSYNEQFF.

The table lists this clonotype with many counts. The V call is TRBV28, the J call TRBJ2-2; 10 bases map to TRBD1. Unmatched junction bases numbered 7, after V lost 5 bases and J lost 4 bases. The CDR3 loop spans 16 amino acids. Germline CDR1 and CDR2: MDHEN and SYDVKM. The CDR3 sequence is CASSDWDRGSTGELFF. CDR3 bases: TGTGCCAGCAGTGACTGGGACAGGGGAAGCACCGGGGAGCTGTTTTTT.

This clonotype has only a few counts. The chain links TRBV5-1 to TRBJ1-1, with 8 bases fitting TRBD1. Germline V gives CDR1 SGHRS, CDR2 YFSETQ. The CDR3 contains 13 residues. Unmatched junction bases numbered 5, after V lost 4 bases and J lost 6 bases. Here the CDR3 DNA reads TGCGCCAGCAGCCCCGGGACAGGTGCTGAAGCTTTCTTT. It translates to CASSPGTGAEAFF. Filled out from reference TRBV5-1 and TRBJ1-1, the complete variable domain reads KAGVTQTPRYLIKTRGQQVTLSCSPISGHRSVSWYQQTPGQGLQFLFEYFSETQRNKGNFPGRFSGRQFSNSRSEMNVSTLELGDSALYLCASSPGTGAEAFFGQGTRLTVV.

Ten or more counts support this clonotype. V is TRBV7-6 and J is TRBJ2-7; 9 bases map to TRBD2. V trimming: 2 bases; J trimming: 3 bases; junction bases outside the gene matches: 11. CDR3 length: 17 residues. Germline V gives CDR1 SGHVS, CDR2 FNYEAQ. The CDR3, as DNA: TGTGCCAGCAGCTTACGGTCTAGCGGGGCCCGTGGCTACGAGCAGTACTTC. Translation: CASSLRSSGARGYEQYF.

A few counts support this clonotype. V and J are TRBV7-2 and TRBJ1-3; D perhaps matches TRBD1 (6 bases). Germline V gene lookup returns CDR1 SGHTA and CDR2 FQGNSA. The germline V and J ends were trimmed by 5 bases and 11 bases, with 19 bases remaining between them. The CDR3 spans 14 residues. The CDR3 protein is CASSRTGQPNAIYF. The CDR3 DNA follows: TGTGCCAGCAGCCGCACAGGACAGCCCAATGCCATATATTTT.

This clonotype came up a few times. The V and J genes are TRBV10-3 and TRBJ2-1; D call uncertain. Trimming took off 3 bases at V and 3 bases at J, with 9 bases between the two ends. This CDR3 comprises 14 residues. Germline assignment: CDR1 ENHRY and CDR2 SYGVKD. The CDR3 nucleotides are TGTGCCATCAGTGATCGACCGCTCTACAATGAGCAGTTCTTC. Protein product: CAISDRPLYNEQFF.

The CDR3 DNA reads as TGCAGCGTACACAGGGTTCACATGAACACTGAAGCTTTCTTT. Its translation is CSVHRVHMNTEAFF. The J gene is TRBJ1-1, the V gene TRBV29-1, with a weak D call TRBD1 (6 bases). Germline loops: CDR1 SQVTM, CDR2 ANQGSEA. This CDR3 comprises 14 residues. Trimming stripped 6 bases from V and 0 bases from J, with 14 bases between.

The chain has TRBV10-3 and TRBJ2-7; D remains ambiguous. Germline assignment: CDR1 ENHRY and CDR2 SYGVKD. This CDR3 contains 14 residues. V was clipped by 2 bases and J by 2 bases, with 10 bases between them. CDR3 loop: CAISELDAAYEQYF. CDR3 sequence (DNA): TGTGCCATCAGTGAGCTGGACGCAGCCTACGAGCAGTACTTC.

In this sample, this clonotype turned up many times. The chain couples TRBV29-1 to TRBJ1-2, with a weak D call TRBD1 (6 bases). The germline gives CDR1 SQVTM, CDR2 ANQGSEA. This CDR3 is built from 13 residues. V was pared by 6 bases and J by 8 bases, with 19 bases between. CDR3 region: CSVGRDTSRGYTF. The CDR3 nucleotides read TGCAGCGTCGGGAGGGACACCTCCCGGGGCTACACCTTC.

This clonotype was detected only a few times. V and J are TRBV7-9 and TRBJ2-3, with D perhaps given as TRBD1 or TRBD2 (5 bases each). This CDR3 comprises 16 residues. Germline assignment: CDR1 SEHNR and CDR2 FQNEAQ (reference sequence). Trimming pared 2 bases from V and 1 base from J, leaving 13 bases between. CDR3: CASSLLRGEGTDTQYF. CDR3 coding DNA: TGTGCCAGCAGCTTACTGAGGGGAGAGGGCACAGATACGCAGTATTTT. The full variable domain, in which reference TRBV7-9 and TRBJ2-3 provide the parts outside the CDR3, is DTGVSQNPRHKITKRGQNVTFRCDPISEHNRLYWYRQTLGQGPEFLTYFQNEAQLEKSRLLSDRFSAERPKGSFSTLEIQRTEQGDSAMYLCASSLLRGEGTDTQYFGPGTRLTVL.

This clonotype was counted ten times or more. The rearrangement joins TRBV7-2 to TRBJ2-2, with TRBD1 identical over 9 bases. V trimming: 5 bases; J trimming: 12 bases; junction bases outside the gene matches: 10. CDR1 and CDR2 (germline): SGHTA, FQGNSA. The CDR3 runs to 14 residues. In nucleotides, the CDR3 is TGTGCCAGCAGCCGGCGGACAGGGGAGGTGAAGCTGTTTTTT. This encodes CASSRRTGEVKLFF.

This clonotype was detected ten times or more. The CDR3 loop reads CASSLSNFVGRRDQPQHF. CDR3 coding DNA: TGTGCCAGCAGCTTATCGAATTTCGTGGGGAGGCGCGATCAGCCCCAGCATTTT. The V call is TRBV7-8, the J call TRBJ1-5; D uncertain. Between the trimmed V and J ends, which lost 2 bases and 5 bases, there was a span of 22 bases. The CDR3 consists of 18 residues. The germline CDR1 and CDR2 sequences are SGHVS and FQNEAQ.

Ten or more counts support this clonotype. The chain has TRBV7-6 and TRBJ2-2; 9 bases are a match to TRBD2. CDR3 length: 17 residues. Germline CDR1 reads SGHVS; CDR2 reads FNYEAQ. After removal of 7 bases from V and 6 bases from J, the junction contained 15 bases not matched to a gene. In nucleotides, the CDR3 is TGTGCCAGCACCACGCGGCAGAGACTAGCGGAGTCCGGGGAGCTGTTTTTT. Amino acids: CASTTRQRLAESGELFF.

This clonotype was counted ten times or more. V and J are TRBV7-6 and TRBJ2-7; the D is unclear. Trimming took off 5 bases at V and 2 bases at J, with 16 bases between the two ends. The CDR3 totals 15 residues. The V gene's germline CDR1 is SGHVS and CDR2 FNYEAQ. Written as DNA, the CDR3 is TGTGCCAGCAGCGCACTTGTTGGCAGTCCCTACGAGCAGTACTTC. Translation: CASSALVGSPYEQYF.

This clonotype came up a few times. The genes are TRBV4-2 and TRBJ2-7; 7 bases match TRBD1. Germline V CDR1 and CDR2: LGHNA, YNFKEQ. With 1 base clipped from V and 5 bases from J, the junction kept 8 bases outside the gene matches. CDR3 size: 15 residues. CDR3 bases: TGTGCCAGCAGCCAAGTTGGGACACAGGGGCACGAGCAGTACTTC. Translation gives CASSQVGTQGHEQYF.

This clonotype turned up a few times. The V call is TRBV20-1, the J call TRBJ2-1; 7 bases map to TRBD2. Trimming cost V 5 bases and J 4 bases; bases outside gene matches: 8. There are 14 residues in the CDR3. CDR1 is DFQATT, CDR2 SNEGSKA, per germline (reference sequence). CDR3 bases: TGCAGTGCTCATACTAGCGCGAATTACAATGAGCAGTTCTTC. Protein sequence: CSAHTSANYNEQFF.

This CDR3 reads CSARDPLTGANSGNTIYF. The CDR3 coding sequence is TGCAGTGCTAGAGATCCCTTGACAGGGGCAAACTCTGGAAACACCATATATTTT. The V and J genes are TRBV20-1 and TRBJ1-3; TRBD1 matches at 8 bases. CDR3 length: 18 residues. V gave up 0 bases and J gave up 0 bases; unmatched junction bases: 10. Germline CDR1 is DFQATT and CDR2 is SNEGSKA (reference sequence).

The chain carries TRBV6-1 and TRBJ1-2, with D perhaps matching TRBD1 (5 bases). V was cut by 3 bases and J by 14 bases, with 13 bases left in between. The CDR3 is 11 residues long. Germline lookup yields CDR1 MNHNS and CDR2 SASEGT. DNA for the CDR3: TGTGCCAGCAGTGAGGGGGGAGTCTTGACCTTC. It yields the protein CASSEGGVLTF.

The rearrangement links TRBV25-1 to TRBJ1-1; the D is unclear. V lost 1 base to trimming and J lost 2 bases, with 8 bases between them. This CDR3 spans 14 amino acids. Germline CDR1 and CDR2: MGHDK and SYGVNS. The CDR3 protein is CASSELVANTEAFF. CDR3 sequence (DNA): TGTGCCAGCAGTGAATTGGTGGCCAACACTGAAGCTTTCTTT.

This clonotype was counted many times. The chain couples TRBV7-9 to TRBJ1-5; the D is unclear. From germline, CDR1 is SEHNR and CDR2 FQNEAQ (reference sequence). V was shortened by 0 bases and J by 7 bases, with 7 bases between the two germline ends. This CDR3 spans 13 amino acids. The CDR3 sequence is CASSLAHGQPQHF. The CDR3 DNA reads as TGTGCCAGCAGCTTAGCTCACGGACAGCCCCAGCATTTT.

Remarks on this clonotype: Germline is not matched at one junction end, which may reflect a read error. The V and J genes are TRBV29-1 and TRBJ2-2, with D unclear. The CDR3 consists of 14 residues. Germline-derived CDR1 and CDR2 are SQVTM and ANQGSEA. The CDR3 is CSVSSAAKTGELFF. Here the CDR3 DNA reads TGCAGCGTGTCTTCGGCAGCGAAGACCGGGGAGCTGTTTTTT.

This clonotype showed up just a few times. This chain joins TRBV2 and TRBJ2-2; TRBD1 might be the D (7 bases). In germline, CDR1 is SNHLY, CDR2 FYNNEI. V lost 8 bases and J 4 bases, leaving 11 bases between the germline ends. There are 13 residues in the CDR3. CDR3 loop: CASAGGSTGELFF. The CDR3 nucleotides are TGTGCCAGCGCAGGGGGGAGCACCGGGGAGCTGTTTTTT.

This clonotype occurred a few times. This chain uses TRBV9 with TRBJ2-1; the match to TRBD1 covers 8 bases. The CDR3 contains 15 residues. V shed 4 bases and J 8 bases; nucleotides not matched to a gene: 11. The germline V gene has CDR1 SGDLS and CDR2 YYNGEE. The CDR3 DNA sequence: TGTGCCAGCAGCATAAGACAGGGGACACGGGATGAGCAGTTCTTC. Encoded protein: CASSIRQGTRDEQFF. The full variable domain, its missing parts supplied by reference TRBV9 and TRBJ2-1, is DSGVTQTPKHLITATGQRVTLRCSPRSGDLSVYWYQQSLDQGLQFLIQYYNGEERAKGNILERFSAQQFPDLHSELNLSSLELGDSALYFCASSIRQGTRDEQFFGPGTRLTVL.

This clonotype was seen more than once but under ten times. The chain joins TRBV29-1 to TRBJ1-6, with 9 bases identical to TRBD1. V lost 7 bases to trimming and J lost 14 bases; unmatched junction nucleotides: 12. The CDR3 is 13 residues long. Germline V gene sequence: CDR1 SQVTM, CDR2 ANQGSEA. This CDR3 is CSAKDRGPLSLHF. As DNA, the CDR3 is TGCAGCGCTAAGGACAGGGGACCCCTTTCCCTCCACTTT.

The genes are TRBV5-1 and TRBJ1-3; no definite D call. CDR3 size: 13 residues. V gave up 4 bases and J gave up 3 bases, with 8 bases separating them. In germline, CDR1 is SGHRS, CDR2 YFSETQ. The CDR3 here is CASSTSGGNTIYF. The CDR3 nucleotides are TGCGCCAGCAGCACCTCCGGTGGAAACACCATATATTTT.

This clonotype was recorded at least ten times. This chain joins TRBV25-1 and TRBJ1-1; no definite D call. Trimming removed 1 base at V and 0 bases at J, with 12 bases between. Germline CDR1 and CDR2: MGHDK and SYGVNS. This CDR3 spans 16 amino acids. The CDR3 nucleotides are TGTGCCAGCAGTGAATCCTCGACCCTCATGAACACTGAAGCTTTCTTT. It is translated as CASSESSTLMNTEAFF.

This clonotype was observed at least ten times. This CDR3 reads CASSTYSPVGSSYEQYV. The CDR3 DNA is TGTGCCAGCAGCACCTACTCCCCGGTGGGTAGCTCCTACGAGCAGTACGTC. V and J are TRBV7-8 and TRBJ2-7, with D unresolved. The CDR3 is made up of 17 amino acids. Germline V gene sequence: CDR1 SGHVS, CDR2 FQNEAQ. V was clipped by 5 bases and J by 0 bases, with 20 bases between them.

This clonotype was seen ten or more times. The V and J genes are TRBV4-3 and TRBJ1-1, with no clear D. Germline CDR1 LGHNA, CDR2 YSLEER. V was cut by 1 base and J by 3 bases, with 15 bases left in between. The length of the CDR3 is 16 residues. CDR3 coding DNA: TGCGCCAGCAGCCAAGGAAGGTCGCCTAGAGACACTGAAGCTTTCTTT. It translates to CASSQGRSPRDTEAFF.

This clonotype was seen only a few times. The rearrangement uses TRBV28 and TRBJ2-1; 13 positions match TRBD2. Trimming removed 2 bases from V and 8 bases from J; junction bases left unmatched: 3. This CDR3 spans 15 amino acids. Germline-derived CDR1 and CDR2 are MDHEN and SYDVKM. In DNA form, the CDR3 reads TGTGCCAGCAGTTTAAGGGGACTAGCGGGGTATGAGCAGTTCTTC. Translated: CASSLRGLAGYEQFF.

This chain uses TRBV15 with TRBJ2-4; a weak D match, TRBD2 (6 bases). The CDR3 consists of 13 residues. V was pared by 0 bases and J by 7 bases, with 7 bases between. Germline CDR1 LNHNV, CDR2 YYDKDF (reference sequence). CDR3 bases: TGTGCCACCAGCAGAGATCGGGGGAACATTCAGTACTTC. It yields the protein CATSRDRGNIQYF. Full variable domain (outside the CDR3, taken from reference TRBV15 and TRBJ2-4): DAMVIQNPRYQVTQFGKPVTLSCSQTLNHNVMYWYQQKSSQAPKLLFHYYDKDFNNEADTPDNFQSRRPNTSFCFLDIRSPGLGDTAMYLCATSRDRGNIQYFGAGTRLSVL.